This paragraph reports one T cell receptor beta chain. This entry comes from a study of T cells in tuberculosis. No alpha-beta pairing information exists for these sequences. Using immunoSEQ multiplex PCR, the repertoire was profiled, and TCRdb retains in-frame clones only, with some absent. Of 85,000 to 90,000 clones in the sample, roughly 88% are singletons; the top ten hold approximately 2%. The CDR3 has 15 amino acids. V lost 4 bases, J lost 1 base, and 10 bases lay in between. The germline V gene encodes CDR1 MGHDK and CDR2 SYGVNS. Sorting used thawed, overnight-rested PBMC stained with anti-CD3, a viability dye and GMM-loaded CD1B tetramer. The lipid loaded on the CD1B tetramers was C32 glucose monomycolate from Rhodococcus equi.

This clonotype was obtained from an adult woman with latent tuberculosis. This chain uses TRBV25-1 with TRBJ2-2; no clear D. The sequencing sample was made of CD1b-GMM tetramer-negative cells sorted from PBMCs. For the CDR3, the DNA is TGTGCCAGCAGTGTGGGCAGGTGGAACACCGGGGAGCTGTTTTTT. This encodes CASSVGRWNTGELFF.